This is a list of T cell receptor beta chains from one sample in a study of regulatory T cells in long-lasting Graves disease. MiXCR, run by TCRdb on the multiplex PCR reads, gives a single entry per CDR3 protein. The data contain a few hundred thousand distinct CDR3 sequences, 20% to 25% of them singletons. Source: peripheral blood mononuclear cells (PBMCs), taken when the disease was refractory, from a patient treated with antithyroid drugs. Receptor source: a woman between 40 and 55 years old with Graves disease. Both conserved end residues are part of each CDR3. Fields, in order: D gene, clone size, J gene, V gene, CDR3 DNA, CDR3 protein. A D gene is named only where the DNA matches it firmly. The listing skips clone size in some rows; elsewhere it reads once, few, many or a size class.

d_call: TRBD1; clone_size: few; j_call: TRBJ1-5; v_call: TRBV10-3; cdr3_nt: TGTGCCACCCGGGACAGGGATGGTCAGCCCCAGCATTTT; cdr3_aa: CATRDRDGQPQHF
d_call: -; clone_size: -; j_call: TRBJ1-5; v_call: TRBV19; cdr3_nt: TGTGCCAGTAGTATGGAGGGCAATCAGCCCCAGCATTTT; cdr3_aa: CASSMEGNQPQHF
d_call: TRBD1; clone_size: many; j_call: TRBJ2-5; v_call: TRBV7-7; cdr3_nt: TGTGCTAGCAGCTTAGGACAGGGGGCTGAGGGGACCCAGTACTTC; cdr3_aa: CASSLGQGAEGTQYF
d_call: TRBD2; clone_size: many; j_call: TRBJ2-5; v_call: TRBV20-1; cdr3_nt: TGCAGTGCTAGAAATGCCCGACTAGCCACAGAGACCCAGTACTTC; cdr3_aa: CSARNARLATETQYF
d_call: -; clone_size: few; j_call: TRBJ1-5; v_call: TRBV30; cdr3_nt: TGTGCCTGGAGCACAGCCTATGGCCAGCCCCAGCATTTT; cdr3_aa: CAWSTAYGQPQHF
d_call: -; clone_size: hyperexpanded; j_call: TRBJ1-5; v_call: TRBV25-1; cdr3_nt: TGTGCCAGCAGTGGGCCTTTACCCCATCAGCCCCAGCATTTT; cdr3_aa: CASSGPLPHQPQHF
d_call: -; clone_size: many; j_call: TRBJ1-5; v_call: TRBV28; cdr3_nt: TGTGCCAGCAGTTCTGCCGGGAGGCAAGTTTATCAGCCCCAGCATTTT; cdr3_aa: CASSSAGRQVYQPQHF
d_call: TRBD1; clone_size: many; j_call: TRBJ2-2; v_call: TRBV2; cdr3_nt: TGTGCCAGCCAGGATCAGGGGGCGGGCGGGGAGCTGTTTTTT; cdr3_aa: CASQDQGAGGELFF
d_call: -; clone_size: few; j_call: TRBJ2-7; v_call: TRBV5-4; cdr3_nt: TGTGCCAGCAGCGCCGACAGCAGCCTAATATACGAGCAGTACTTC; cdr3_aa: CASSADSSLIYEQYF
d_call: -; clone_size: many; j_call: TRBJ2-4; v_call: TRBV12-3/TRBV12-4; cdr3_nt: TGTGCCAGCAGTTACTCGACCAAAAACATTCAGTACTTC; cdr3_aa: CASSYSTKNIQYF
d_call: -; clone_size: many; j_call: TRBJ1-1; v_call: TRBV29-1; cdr3_nt: TGCAGCGTTTATCATGTGGGGAATAGAAACACTGAAGCTTTCTTT; cdr3_aa: CSVYHVGNRNTEAFF
d_call: TRBD1; clone_size: -; j_call: TRBJ2-3; v_call: TRBV2; cdr3_nt: TGTGCCCTGGGACAGGGACGCGCAGATACGCAGTATTTT; cdr3_aa: CALGQGRADTQYF
d_call: TRBD2; clone_size: few; j_call: TRBJ2-3; v_call: TRBV29-1; cdr3_nt: TGCAGCGCGACCCCGGGGGGTGCGGATACGCAGTATTTT; cdr3_aa: CSATPGGADTQYF
d_call: -; clone_size: few; j_call: TRBJ1-5; v_call: TRBV30; cdr3_nt: TGTGCCTGGAGTGAACAGGGTGATCAGCCCCAGCATTTT; cdr3_aa: CAWSEQGDQPQHF
d_call: TRBD1; clone_size: many; j_call: TRBJ1-4; v_call: TRBV7-2; cdr3_nt: TGTGCCAGCAGCCTAGCCGGGACAGGGGATGAAAAACTGTTTTTT; cdr3_aa: CASSLAGTGDEKLFF
d_call: TRBD1; clone_size: many; j_call: TRBJ1-5; v_call: TRBV20-1; cdr3_nt: TGCAGTGCTAGACGGGGACAGGTCAATCAGCCCCAGCATTTT; cdr3_aa: CSARRGQVNQPQHF
d_call: TRBD2; clone_size: -; j_call: TRBJ2-7; v_call: TRBV20-1; cdr3_nt: TGCAGTGCTATGATACTTCCGACTAGCGGGAGTACCTACGAGCAGTACTTC; cdr3_aa: CSAMILPTSGSTYEQYF
d_call: -; clone_size: -; j_call: TRBJ2-7; v_call: TRBV6-2/TRBV6-3; cdr3_nt: TGTGCCAGCAACAAAATCAGGAGCTACGAGCAGTACTTC; cdr3_aa: CASNKIRSYEQYF
d_call: -; clone_size: many; j_call: TRBJ1-1; v_call: TRBV13; cdr3_nt: TGTGCCAGCAGCCCAATAACCTATCCCAGTGAAGAGACCACTGAAGCTTTCTTT; cdr3_aa: CASSPITYPSEETTEAFF
d_call: -; clone_size: many; j_call: TRBJ2-7; v_call: TRBV28; cdr3_nt: TGTGCCAGCAGTTTATCTCCCTACGAGCAGTACTTC; cdr3_aa: CASSLSPYEQYF
d_call: TRBD2; clone_size: few; j_call: TRBJ2-7; v_call: TRBV10-2; cdr3_nt: TGCGCCAGCAGTGAGTCGTGGCTAGCGGATACCTACGAGCAGTACTTC; cdr3_aa: CASSESWLADTYEQYF
d_call: -; clone_size: many; j_call: TRBJ1-6; v_call: TRBV2; cdr3_nt: TGTGCCAGTTCGTCTCAGGCTAATTCACCCCTCCACTTT; cdr3_aa: CASSSQANSPLHF
d_call: TRBD1; clone_size: few; j_call: TRBJ2-4; v_call: TRBV12-3/TRBV12-4; cdr3_nt: TGTGCCAGCAGTTACCGGGACAGGCGCATTCAGTACTTC; cdr3_aa: CASSYRDRRIQYF
d_call: TRBD2; clone_size: many; j_call: TRBJ2-7; v_call: TRBV7-9; cdr3_nt: TGTGCCAGCAGCTTAGAGTTTAGGACTAGCGACGAGCAGTACTTC; cdr3_aa: CASSLEFRTSDEQYF
d_call: -; clone_size: many; j_call: TRBJ2-5; v_call: TRBV27; cdr3_nt: TGTGCCAGCAGTTTATTTCTGGAAGAGACCCAGTACTTC; cdr3_aa: CASSLFLEETQYF
d_call: -; clone_size: many; j_call: TRBJ1-5; v_call: TRBV2; cdr3_nt: TGTGCCAGCACAAGGAGTCCCTATCAGCCCCAGCATTTT; cdr3_aa: CASTRSPYQPQHF
d_call: TRBD2; clone_size: few; j_call: TRBJ2-7; v_call: TRBV7-9; cdr3_nt: TGTGCCAGCAGCGCCAGCCTATTGTCGGGAGGGTCCTACGAGCAGTACTTC; cdr3_aa: CASSASLLSGGSYEQYF
d_call: -; clone_size: -; j_call: TRBJ1-2; v_call: TRBV19; cdr3_nt: TGTGCCAGTAGTATCCGACGAGACGGTTCCAACTATGGCTACACCTTC; cdr3_aa: CASSIRRDGSNYGYTF
d_call: TRBD2; clone_size: -; j_call: TRBJ2-7; v_call: TRBV27; cdr3_nt: TGTGCCAGCAGTTTACTAGAAGCGGGAGGGTCCTGGCAGTACTTC; cdr3_aa: CASSLLEAGGSWQYF
d_call: -; clone_size: many; j_call: TRBJ1-2; v_call: TRBV28; cdr3_nt: TGTGCCAGCAGTCCGTCGGACACTCCCGTCTATGGCTACACCTTC; cdr3_aa: CASSPSDTPVYGYTF
d_call: -; clone_size: many; j_call: TRBJ2-4; v_call: TRBV11-2; cdr3_nt: TGTGCCAGCAGCTTTACGGGGGCCAAAAACATTCAGTACTTC; cdr3_aa: CASSFTGAKNIQYF
d_call: -; clone_size: many; j_call: TRBJ1-4; v_call: TRBV28; cdr3_nt: TGTGCCAGCAGACCTAGACTCACAACTAATGAAAAACTGTTTTTT; cdr3_aa: CASRPRLTTNEKLFF